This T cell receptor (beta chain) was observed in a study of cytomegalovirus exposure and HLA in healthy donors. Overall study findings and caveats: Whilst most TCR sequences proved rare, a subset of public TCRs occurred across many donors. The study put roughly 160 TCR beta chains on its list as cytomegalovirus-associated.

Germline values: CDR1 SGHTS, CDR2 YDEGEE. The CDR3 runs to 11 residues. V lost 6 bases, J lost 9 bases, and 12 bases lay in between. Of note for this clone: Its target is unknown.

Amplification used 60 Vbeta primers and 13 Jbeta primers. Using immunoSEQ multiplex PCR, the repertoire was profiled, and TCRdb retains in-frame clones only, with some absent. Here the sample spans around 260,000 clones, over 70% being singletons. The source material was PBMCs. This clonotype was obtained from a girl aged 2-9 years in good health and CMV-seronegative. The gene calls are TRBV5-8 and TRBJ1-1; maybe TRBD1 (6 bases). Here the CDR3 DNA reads TGTGCCAGCAACATCGGGGGGCAAGCTTTCTTT. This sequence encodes CASNIGGQAFF.